This entry lists 26 T cell receptor beta chains sequenced from one sample in a study of Ad26.COV2.S vaccination and SARS-CoV-2 variants. Stated treatment: around 19 received Ad26.COV2.S at low or high dose, single or two shots; about five received placebo; per-sample allocation not given. The investigators took samples on day 63 after the first vaccine or placebo injection. Clones were read by immunoSEQ multiplex PCR, and TCRdb kept only the in-frame ones, dropping some. Of roughly 700,000 clones listed, around 89% are singletons. Here the sequenced sample was peripheral blood, taken in a trial of Ad26.COV2.S vaccine versus placebo. The receptors come from a person aged 18-65 years who received the Ad26.COV2.S COVID-19 vaccine or a placebo.

V and J are TRBV7-2 and TRBJ1-2; D call uncertain. The CDR3 has 12 residues. Trimming left V 5 bases short and J 6 bases short, with 10 bases between. The germline CDR1 and CDR2 sequences are SGHTA and FQGNSA. The CDR3 loop is CASSAAGNGYTF. The CDR3 nucleotides are TGTGCCAGCAGCGCCGCGGGTAATGGCTACACCTTC.

The genes are TRBV4-2 and TRBJ1-1; 12 nucleotides align to TRBD1. After removal of 0 bases from V and 1 base from J, the junction contained 12 bases not matched to a gene. The CDR3 has 20 amino acids. From germline, CDR1 is LGHNA and CDR2 YNFKEQ. The CDR3 nucleotides are TGTGCCAGCAGCCAAGACTTAATTCCGGGACAGGGGGCCCAGAACACTGAAGCTTTCTTT. Its translation is CASSQDLIPGQGAQNTEAFF.

This clone was observed a few times. The chain recombines TRBV7-9 with TRBJ1-6; no definite D call. This CDR3 is 14 amino acids long. Germline assignment: CDR1 SEHNR and CDR2 FQNEAQ (reference sequence). Trimming left V 4 bases short and J 7 bases short, with 11 bases between. CDR3 DNA: TGTGCCAGCAGCTCCCTTAAAGGGAATTCACCCCTCCACTTT. Its protein product is CASSSLKGNSPLHF.

The chain couples TRBV7-2 to TRBJ2-1, with D possibly being TRBD1 or TRBD2 (5 bases each). CDR3 length equals 14 residues. Trimming removed 0 bases at V and 6 bases at J, with 9 bases between. CDR1 and CDR2 (germline): SGHTA, FQGNSA. Here the CDR3 reads CASSLAGEFNEQFF. The CDR3 DNA sequence: TGTGCCAGCAGCTTAGCGGGGGAGTTCAATGAGCAGTTCTTC.

The gene calls are TRBV19 and TRBJ1-4; TRBD1 is a possible D gene (5 bases). The CDR3 loop spans 15 amino acids. Trimming removed 3 bases at V and 4 bases at J, with 12 bases between. Per germline, CDR1 LNHDA and CDR2 SQIVND (reference sequence). Here the CDR3 reads CASSMSTGVNEKLFF. CDR3 bases: TGTGCCAGTAGTATGAGCACGGGGGTTAATGAAAAACTGTTTTTT.

The gene calls are TRBV7-2 and TRBJ2-5; 12 bases are a match to TRBD1. Looked up from germline, CDR1 is SGHTA and CDR2 is FQGNSA. The CDR3 spans 16 residues. V gave up 4 bases and J gave up 4 bases; unmatched junction bases: 7. CDR3 loop: CASSSLRDRGRETQYF. In DNA form, the CDR3 reads TGTGCCAGCAGCTCCCTCCGGGACAGGGGGCGAGAGACCCAGTACTTC.

The rearrangement links TRBV5-4 to TRBJ1-6, with TRBD1 matching 12 bases. V dropped 5 bases and J dropped 8; count of bases not matched to a gene: 5. Per germline, CDR1 SGHNT and CDR2 YYREEE (reference sequence). The CDR3 loop spans 15 amino acids. Here the CDR3 DNA reads TGTGCCAGCAGTCCCGGGACAGGGGGCGATTCACCCCTCCACTTT. Protein: CASSPGTGGDSPLHF.

This chain connects TRBV20-1 to TRBJ2-4, with D unresolved. CDR3 length: 14 amino acids. The V and J ends lost 3 bases and 1 base respectively, with 10 bases between them. The V gene's germline CDR1 is DFQATT and CDR2 SNEGSKA (reference sequence). CDR3 in amino acids: CSASRPGAKNIQYF. The DNA of the CDR3 is TGCAGTGCTAGTCGGCCCGGCGCCAAAAACATTCAGTACTTC.

The rearrangement joins TRBV30 to TRBJ1-1, with 8 bases identical to TRBD1. The CDR3 has 14 amino acids. The J segment lost 4 bases and the V segment lost 2 bases, leaving 6 bases of the junction unmatched. The germline V gene has CDR1 GTSNPN and CDR2 SVGIG (reference sequence). CDR3 bases: TGTGCCTGGAGTAATCAGGACAGGGTCACTGAAGCTTTCTTT. Translating it yields CAWSNQDRVTEAFF.

This clone has a single count. V is TRBV7-9 and J is TRBJ2-5; 10 positions match TRBD2. There are 16 residues in the CDR3. The V and J ends lost 4 bases and 0 bases, in that order; junction bases with no gene match: 5. The germline V gene has CDR1 SEHNR and CDR2 FQNEAQ (reference sequence). For the CDR3, the DNA is TGTGCCAGCAGCTCGGCTAGCGGGGGTAACCAAGAGACCCAGTACTTC. Protein sequence: CASSSASGGNQETQYF.

Concerning this clone itself: Other DNA sequences of this sample code for an identical CDR3. The chain uses TRBV20-1 and TRBJ2-5; D gene unclear. In germline, CDR1 is DFQATT, CDR2 SNEGSKA (reference sequence). Trimming cost V 1 base and J 4 bases, with 4 bases left between them. The CDR3 has 11 residues. The CDR3 reads CSARGGETQYF. Here the CDR3 DNA reads TGCAGTGCTAGAGGGGGAGAGACCCAGTACTTC.

This chain connects TRBV7-2 to TRBJ2-5; 7 bases match TRBD2. V gave up 3 bases and J gave up 1 base; unmatched junction bases: 5. Germline CDR1 and CDR2: SGHTA and FQGNSA. The CDR3 is 15 residues long. CDR3 amino acids: CASSFQRGIQETQYF. The CDR3 bases are TGTGCCAGCAGCTTTCAGCGGGGCATCCAAGAGACCCAGTACTTC.

This clone was recorded once. The rearrangement joins TRBV30 to TRBJ2-2; 8 bases fit TRBD2. Losses at the gene ends were 5 bases for V and 1 base for J; bases not matched to a gene: 3. Germline V CDR1 and CDR2: GTSNPN, SVGIG (reference sequence). The CDR3 covers 14 residues. The CDR3 is CAWGLALNTGELFF. CDR3 coding DNA: TGTGCCTGGGGACTAGCCCTGAACACCGGGGAGCTGTTTTTT.

The chain combines TRBV7-9 with TRBJ2-7, with TRBD1 as a possible D gene (6 bases). CDR3 size: 14 residues. V lost 3 bases and J lost 2, with 11 bases in between. Germline V CDR1 and CDR2: SEHNR, FQNEAQ (reference sequence). In nucleotides, the CDR3 is TGTGCCAGCAGCTTTGGGACAAGCACCTACGAGCAGTACTTC. Translation gives CASSFGTSTYEQYF.

The chain employs TRBV5-4 and TRBJ2-3, with D unresolved. CDR3 length equals 12 residues. V lost 4 bases to trimming and J lost 4 bases, with 7 bases between them. Germline V CDR1 and CDR2: SGHNT, YYREEE (reference sequence). CDR3 nucleotide sequence: TGTGCCAGCAGCATTTGGCCAGATACGCAGTATTTT. Its protein is CASSIWPDTQYF.

This chain links TRBV7-2 with TRBJ2-3; D ambiguous. This CDR3 is 16 amino acids long. Trimming pared 5 bases from V and 0 bases from J, leaving 15 bases between. Per the germline V gene, CDR1 is SGHTA and CDR2 is FQGNSA. The CDR3 DNA reads TGTGCCAGCAGCCCTCCGTCGACCCGCAGCACAGATACGCAGTATTTT. Its translation: CASSPPSTRSTDTQYF.

The chain carries TRBV15 and TRBJ2-2; 7 bases align to TRBD1. The germline gives CDR1 LNHNV, CDR2 YYDKDF (reference sequence). This CDR3 region has 16 residues. V lost 3 bases and J lost 4; bases outside the gene matches: 8. Written as DNA, the CDR3 is TGTGCCACCAGCAGGGTTACAGGGGCCCTCACCGGGGAGCTGTTTTTT. This sequence encodes CATSRVTGALTGELFF.

The genes are TRBV6-6 and TRBJ1-5; 9 bases align to TRBD1. After removal of 5 bases from V and 6 bases from J, the junction contained 8 bases not matched to a gene. Germline V lookup: CDR1 MNHNY, CDR2 SVGAGI (reference sequence). The CDR3 is 15 residues long. CDR3 nucleotide sequence: TGTGCCAGCAGTAGCCCGGGACAGGGTGTTCAGCCCCAGCATTTT. Protein product: CASSSPGQGVQPQHF.

This chain uses TRBV24-1 with TRBJ2-1; TRBD1 matches 8 bases. This CDR3 is built from 12 residues. The ends lost 10 bases at V and 6 bases at J; junction bases unmatched: 4. Germline V gene data show CDR1 as KGHDR and CDR2 as SFDVKD. The CDR3 DNA reads TGTGCCACTAGCACAGGGGGCAATGAGCAGTTCTTC. Its translation is CATSTGGNEQFF.

In the case of this clone: This same CDR3 is encoded by further DNA sequences in the sample. The chain recombines TRBV24-1 with TRBJ2-1; 10 bases line up with TRBD1. Germline CDR1 and CDR2: KGHDR and SFDVKD. J was trimmed by 0 bases and V by 2 bases; bases with no gene match: 6. The CDR3 is 18 amino acids. For the CDR3, the DNA is TGTGCCACCAGTGATTCACCGGGACAGGGGAGCTCCTACAATGAGCAGTTCTTC. Amino acids: CATSDSPGQGSSYNEQFF.

The chain recombines TRBV7-9 with TRBJ2-3; D not resolved. Germline V gene sequence: CDR1 SEHNR, CDR2 FQNEAQ (reference sequence). Trimming stripped 3 bases from V and 2 bases from J, with 6 bases between. The CDR3 sequence is 13 residues long. The CDR3 DNA follows: TGTGCCAGCAGCTTTAGGATCACAGATACGCAGTATTTT. It codes for CASSFRITDTQYF. Full variable domain (rest looked up from reference TRBV7-9 and TRBJ2-3): DTGVSQNPRHKITKRGQNVTFRCDPISEHNRLYWYRQTLGQGPEFLTYFQNEAQLEKSRLLSDRFSAERPKGSFSTLEIQRTEQGDSAMYLCASSFRITDTQYFGPGTRLTVL.

The rearrangement joins TRBV7-2 to TRBJ2-7; D is perhaps TRBD2 (7 bases). Germline CDR1 is SGHTA and CDR2 is FQGNSA. Trimming removed 4 bases from V and 6 bases from J, with 16 bases in between. This CDR3 region has 14 residues. CDR3 sequence (DNA): TGTGCCAGCAGCTCCTCCCGGCGGGGGCGCGAGCAGTACTTC. It is translated as CASSSSRRGREQYF.

In the case of this clone: The same CDR3 can be traced to other DNA sequences in this sample. The chain is built from TRBV19 and TRBJ2-5; TRBD2 aligns across 7 bases. J gave up 2 bases and V 3 bases, and 0 bases lay outside the gene matches. The CDR3 extends over 13 amino acids. Germline CDR1 is LNHDA and CDR2 is SQIVND (reference sequence). CDR3 region: CASSISGQETQYF. CDR3 nucleotide sequence: TGTGCCAGTAGTATTAGCGGGCAAGAGACCCAGTACTTC.

This clone appeared once. The V gene is TRBV27, the J gene TRBJ2-2; no clear D. Germline lookup yields CDR1 MNHEY and CDR2 SMNVEV (reference sequence). This CDR3 spans 13 amino acids. V shed 5 bases and J shed 1 base, with 5 bases lying between them. CDR3 sequence: CASSPENTGELFF. The DNA of the CDR3 is TGTGCCAGCAGTCCGGAGAACACCGGGGAGCTGTTTTTT.

This chain connects TRBV3-1 (or the pseudogene TRBV3-2) to TRBJ2-1, with D possibly matching TRBD2 (6 bases). The V and J ends lost 6 bases and 0 bases respectively, with 18 bases between them. This CDR3 comprises 17 residues. From germline, CDR1 is LGHDT and CDR2 YNNKEL (reference sequence). The CDR3 DNA reads TGTGCCAGCAGTCATCGCCTGCTAGCGAGCTCCTACAATGAGCAGTTCTTC. Translation gives CASSHRLLASSYNEQFF.

The chain uses TRBV6-5 and TRBJ1-5; 9 nucleotides align to TRBD1. Trimming removed 7 bases from V and 2 bases from J; junction bases left unmatched: 6. The CDR3 contains 15 residues. Germline V lookup: CDR1 MNHEY, CDR2 SVGAGI. DNA for the CDR3: TGTGCCAGCATACTACAGGGGGCCGGCAATCAGCCCCAGCATTTT. Translation gives CASILQGAGNQPQHF.